This T cell receptor beta chain was identified during a study of glioma-infiltrating T cells after dendritic cell vaccination. About the research overall: Treatment, given 2003 to 2012, was autologous tumor lysate-pulsed dendritic cell vaccination.

The CDR3 has 14 amino acids. The germline gives CDR1 MNHEY, CDR2 SMNVEV (reference sequence). V lost 2 bases, J lost 0 bases, and 5 bases lay in between. Primers: 60 V beta forward and 13 J beta reverse. Libraries were prepared by immunoSEQ multiplex PCR; TCRdb keeps only in-frame clonotypes and omits some of them. The sample has 75,000 to 95,000 clones, roughly 91% seen once. The time point here: after dendritic cell vaccination, including at tumor progression/relapse. PBMC were collected before vaccination, two weeks after the third vaccination, and at progression. The sequence came from a human donor with glioblastoma. The chain has TRBV27 and TRBJ2-1; D ambiguous. The sample in question was blood, obtained after dendritic cell vaccination. In DNA, the CDR3 is TGTGCCAGCAGTTTACGTAGCTCCTACAATGAGCAGTTCTTC. This codes for CASSLRSSYNEQFF.